Below, 24 T cell receptor beta chains from the same sample are listed, as sequenced in a study of T-cell reconstitution after alpha-beta-depleted transplantation in children. Preparing the TCRbeta library involved the use of unique molecular identifiers. TCRdb reprocessed the PCR reads via MiXCR and lists one record per CDR3 protein. The sample has about 240,000 distinct CDR3 sequences, roughly 23% seen once. The sequences come from PBMCs, collected before TCRalphabeta/CD19-depleted stem cell transplant. The receptors shown here come from a girl aged 2 to 10 with Fanconi anemia, due to receive a stem cell transplant.

This clonotype was observed many times. The CDR3 DNA is TGCAGTGCTCCTCTAGCGGGGGGCCGGGATACGCAGTATTTT. It yields the protein CSAPLAGGRDTQYF. The chain carries TRBV20-1 and TRBJ2-3, with 11 bases that match TRBD2. The CDR3 is 14 residues long. Germline V CDR1 and CDR2: DFQATT, SNEGSKA (reference sequence). J gave up 6 bases and V 5 bases, and 7 bases lay outside the gene matches.

This clonotype has ten or more counts. This chain connects TRBV6-5 to TRBJ1-3, with TRBD1 identical over 7 bases. The CDR3 is 15 amino acids. V lost 2 bases to trimming and J lost 2 bases; unmatched junction nucleotides: 3. CDR1 and CDR2 from the germline V gene are MNHEY and SVGAGI. The CDR3 reads CASSYEGATGNTIYF. CDR3 nucleotide sequence: TGTGCCAGCAGTTACGAGGGGGCGACTGGAAACACCATATATTTT.

This clonotype was found a few times. The chain couples TRBV28 to TRBJ2-7, with TRBD2 identical over 8 bases. Looked up from germline, CDR1 is MDHEN and CDR2 is SYDVKM. The junction had 6 bases not matched to a gene; V was cut back by 3 bases and J by 2 bases. The CDR3 has 15 residues. CDR3 protein: CASSFAGGGPYEQYF. The CDR3 DNA reads TGTGCCAGCAGTTTCGCGGGGGGCGGCCCCTACGAGCAGTACTTC.

This clonotype was counted many times. The gene calls are TRBV4-1 and TRBJ2-3; maybe TRBD2 (5 bases). The CDR3 is made up of 17 amino acids. V dropped 2 bases and J dropped 1 base, with 16 bases sitting between them. Germline-derived CDR1 and CDR2 are MGHRA and YSYEKL. The CDR3: CASSQQIGQRGTDTQYF. The CDR3 DNA sequence: TGCGCCAGCAGCCAACAAATCGGCCAGAGGGGCACAGATACGCAGTATTTT.

J is TRBJ1-1 and V is TRBV18; D perhaps matches TRBD1 (6 bases). This CDR3 region has 14 residues. Germline V gene lookup returns CDR1 KGHSH and CDR2 LQKENI. V lost 2 bases to trimming and J lost 5 bases, with 12 bases between them. In DNA, the CDR3 is TGTGCCAGCTCACCATCAGGGGCGCAGACTGAAGCTTTCTTT. Encoded protein: CASSPSGAQTEAFF.

This clonotype was counted a few times. The chain combines TRBV29-1 with TRBJ2-1; D call uncertain. The CDR3 has 15 amino acids. Germline V gene lookup returns CDR1 SQVTM and CDR2 ANQGSEA. The V end was cut by 6 bases, the J end by 0 bases, with 15 bases between. The CDR3 protein is CSVRTKVSSYNEQFF. Written as DNA, the CDR3 is TGCAGCGTCCGAACGAAGGTGAGCTCCTACAATGAGCAGTTCTTC.

In nucleotides, the CDR3 is TGTGCCAGCAGTTCACCGGGCCCTTCGAATGGAAACACCATATATTTT. Amino acid sequence: CASSSPGPSNGNTIYF. The chain couples TRBV12-3 or TRBV12-4 to TRBJ1-3; unclear D gene. V lost 4 bases and J 3 bases, leaving 16 bases between the germline ends. The CDR3 consists of 16 residues.

The chain's CDR3 is CASSEARGETQYF. CDR3 DNA sequence: TGCGCCAGCAGCGAGGCTCGAGGAGAGACCCAGTACTTC. The V call is TRBV5-1, the J call TRBJ2-5; no clear D gene. Germline V gene sequence: CDR1 SGHRS, CDR2 YFSETQ. CDR3 length: 13 amino acids. Trimming stripped 4 bases from V and 4 bases from J, with 11 bases between.

The chain carries TRBV20-1 and TRBJ2-7, with unresolved D. This CDR3 has 11 residues. Trimming cost V 0 bases and J 6 bases, with 6 bases left between them. Per germline, CDR1 DFQATT and CDR2 SNEGSKA (reference sequence). The CDR3 loop is CSARDQVEQYF. CDR3 DNA sequence: TGCAGTGCTAGAGATCAAGTCGAGCAGTACTTC.

This chain joins TRBV12-3 or TRBV12-4 and TRBJ2-5, with unresolved D. The CDR3 totals 14 residues. V lost 5 bases and J 1 base, leaving 11 bases between the germline ends. CDR3 sequence (DNA): TGTGCCAGCAGTCCCCCGAGCAGCCAAGAGACCCAGTACTTC. This codes for CASSPPSSQETQYF.

This clonotype was detected ten times or more. This chain joins TRBV9 and TRBJ2-1; perhaps TRBD1 as D (5 bases). The ends were cut back, 0 bases at V and 2 bases at J, with 9 bases in the middle. The CDR3 is 15 residues long. Germline CDR1 SGDLS, CDR2 YYNGEE. The CDR3 region is CASSVGGATYNEQFF. In nucleotides, the CDR3 is TGTGCCAGCAGCGTAGGTGGGGCAACCTACAATGAGCAGTTCTTC.

J is TRBJ2-6 and V is TRBV13, with D possibly TRBD2 on 6 matching bases. The CDR3 consists of 17 residues. V gave up 5 bases and J gave up 2 bases, with 16 bases separating them. Germline values: CDR1 PRHDT, CDR2 FYEKMQ (reference sequence). This CDR3 reads CASSGGVSGPGANVLTF. For the CDR3, the DNA is TGTGCCAGCAGCGGAGGTGTCAGCGGGCCTGGGGCCAACGTCCTGACTTTC.

This clonotype was counted many times. V usage is TRBV12-3 or TRBV12-4 and J usage is TRBJ2-1; the D gene is possibly TRBD2 (5 bases). The V end lost 3 bases, the J end lost 7 bases, and 13 bases lay between the germline ends. There are 14 residues in the CDR3. CDR3 coding DNA: TGTGCCAGCAGTTTTCTACTAGAAAAAAATGAGCAGTTCTTC. Translated: CASSFLLEKNEQFF.

This clonotype was found many times. The V and J genes are TRBV29-1 and TRBJ2-3; D gene ambiguous. Trimming pared 2 bases from V and 2 bases from J, leaving 20 bases between. The CDR3 runs 17 residues. Germline CDR1 SQVTM, CDR2 ANQGSEA. CDR3 in amino acids: CSVETRSGHLITDTQYF. For the CDR3, the DNA is TGCAGCGTTGAAACACGGTCAGGCCACCTTATCACAGATACGCAGTATTTT.

The CDR3 DNA reads as TGTGCCAGCAGCATTAGCGGGGGTCGCGAGACCCAGTACTTC. This sequence encodes CASSISGGRETQYF. This chain uses TRBV7-8 with TRBJ2-5, with 9 bases identical to TRBD2. CDR1 and CDR2 from the germline V gene are SGHVS and FQNEAQ. The CDR3 length is 14 residues. With V trimmed by 5 bases and J by 5 bases, 6 bases remained unmatched.

This clonotype was counted many times. The rearrangement uses TRBV29-1 and TRBJ2-5, with a weak D call TRBD2 (6 bases). Germline V lookup: CDR1 SQVTM, CDR2 ANQGSEA. CDR3 size: 12 residues. V lost 4 bases to trimming and J lost 5 bases, with 11 bases between them. CDR3 loop: CSVVGGSETQYF. The CDR3 DNA follows: TGCAGCGTTGTGGGAGGTTCGGAGACCCAGTACTTC.

The J gene is TRBJ2-7, the V gene TRBV20-1, with D maybe TRBD1 (6 bases). The CDR3 spans 13 residues. CDR1 is DFQATT and CDR2 is SNEGSKA in the germline V gene (reference sequence). The V gene lost 5 bases and the J gene lost 2 bases, with 13 bases spanning the gap. CDR3 residues: CSASDRPAYEQYF. CDR3 DNA: TGCAGTGCTTCCGACAGGCCAGCCTACGAGCAGTACTTC.

This clonotype was observed many times. The rearrangement joins TRBV20-1 to TRBJ2-5, with no clear D. The germline CDR1 and CDR2 sequences are DFQATT and SNEGSKA (reference sequence). The CDR3 runs to 15 residues. The V gene lost 7 bases and the J gene lost 1 base, with 19 bases spanning the gap. CDR3 protein: CSVEDTHSVQETQYF. In nucleotides, the CDR3 is TGCAGTGTCGAAGACACCCACAGCGTCCAAGAGACCCAGTACTTC.

This clonotype was seen a handful of times. The chain recombines TRBV12-3 or TRBV12-4 with TRBJ2-1, with 10 bases aligning to TRBD2. The CDR3 is made up of 17 amino acids. The V segment lost 0 bases and the J segment 8 bases; nucleotides outside the gene matches: 10. The CDR3 bases are TGTGCCAGCAGTTTAGCGCTCTTCGAGCGGGGGGGCGATGAGCAGTTCTTC. Encoded protein: CASSLALFERGGDEQFF.

This clonotype has a count of ten or more. The chain combines TRBV7-2 with TRBJ2-3; 10 bases map to TRBD2. The trim removed 1 base at V and 3 bases at J, leaving 1 base unmatched. The germline gives CDR1 SGHTA, CDR2 FQGNSA. The CDR3 is 15 residues long. CDR3: CASSLDSGGTDTQYF. CDR3 coding DNA: TGTGCCAGCAGCTTAGATAGCGGGGGGACAGATACGCAGTATTTT.

The table lists this clonotype with many counts. The gene calls are TRBV21-1 and TRBJ2-7. TRBV21-1 is labeled a pseudogene. This CDR3 comprises 12 residues. The CDR3 spells CASSDASYEQYF. The CDR3 nucleotides are TGTGCCAGCAGCGACGCGTCCTACGAGCAGTACTTC.

In its sample, this clonotype was seen many times. The rearrangement joins TRBV29-1 to TRBJ2-7, with 11 bases matching TRBD2. The CDR3 length is 12 residues. Trimming removed 6 bases from V and 4 bases from J; junction bases left unmatched: 2. Per germline, CDR1 SQVTM and CDR2 ANQGSEA. CDR3 in amino acids: CSVLAGGYEQYF. The CDR3 DNA reads as TGCAGCGTCTTAGCGGGAGGGTACGAGCAGTACTTC.

Many counts were recorded for this clonotype. The gene calls are TRBV28 and TRBJ2-2, with 8 bases aligning to TRBD1. CDR1 is MDHEN and CDR2 is SYDVKM in the germline V gene. The junction had 7 bases not matched to a gene; V was cut back by 2 bases and J by 5 bases. The CDR3 spans 16 residues. CDR3: CASSLPGTGKTGELFF. CDR3 DNA sequence: TGTGCCAGCAGTTTACCTGGGACAGGCAAAACCGGGGAGCTGTTTTTT.

The table lists this clonotype with many counts. The chain joins TRBV20-1 to TRBJ2-5; 8 nucleotides agree with TRBD2. The CDR3 runs 13 residues. CDR1 DFQATT and CDR2 SNEGSKA come from the germline V gene (reference sequence). V lost 3 bases, J lost 5 bases, and 5 bases stayed unmatched. CDR3: CSASGGAAETQYF. The CDR3 region has the DNA TGCAGTGCTAGCGGGGGGGCCGCGGAGACCCAGTACTTC.